Presented here are 10 T cell receptor beta chains from one specimen sequenced in a study of shared clonotypes between healthy human individuals. Repertoires were generated with immunoSEQ multiplex PCR, while TCRdb's copy carries only in-frame clones and drops some. This table has fewer than 550,000 clones, approximately 79% appearing once. Sample: PBMCs. These receptor sequences come from a woman between 35 and 50 years old in good health. Some clones in this sample may be carry-over from other donors' samples.

This sequence joins TRBV28 and TRBJ2-7; D unresolved. V lost 3 bases to trimming and J lost 0 bases, with 12 bases between them. This CDR3 is built from 15 residues. CDR1 is MDHEN, CDR2 SYDVKM, per germline. CDR3 nucleotide sequence: TGTGCCAGCAGTTTGGTGGGTCGGAGCTCCTACGAGCAGTACTTC. The encoded protein is CASSLVGRSSYEQYF.

The chain links TRBV5-6 to TRBJ1-3, with a possible D match to TRBD1 (5 bases). The CDR3 totals 14 residues. Deletions cut 0 bases from V and 3 bases from J, with 7 bases between. CDR1 SGHDT and CDR2 YYEEEE come from the germline V gene. The CDR3: CASSLGTSGNTIYF. DNA for the CDR3: TGTGCCAGCAGCTTGGGGACAAGTGGAAACACCATATATTTT.

This chain connects TRBV18 to TRBJ2-7; D is perhaps TRBD1 or TRBD2 (6 bases each). V lost 1 base to trimming and J lost 3 bases, with 25 bases between them. Germline V CDR1 and CDR2: KGHSH, LQKENI. This CDR3 is 19 amino acids long. CDR3 loop: CASSPRRGEAGAIIYEQYF. Written as DNA, the CDR3 is TGTGCCAGCTCACCACGTAGGGGGGAGGCAGGGGCCATCATCTACGAGCAGTACTTC.

DNA for the CDR3: TGCGCCAGCAGCTTCCACCCACAGGGCACTGAAGCTTTCTTT. Amino acid sequence: CASSFHPQGTEAFF. V is TRBV5-1 and J is TRBJ1-1; TRBD1 might be the D (6 bases). Germline CDR1 and CDR2: SGHRS and YFSETQ. The CDR3 is made up of 14 amino acids. V was pared by 2 bases and J by 4 bases, with 12 bases between.

The V call is TRBV29-1, the J call TRBJ2-1, with D possibly matching TRBD1 (5 bases). The CDR3 sequence is 12 residues long. Germline CDR1 reads SQVTM; CDR2 reads ANQGSEA. With 4 bases removed from V and 12 bases from J, the gap between germline ends came to 16 bases. Here the CDR3 DNA reads TGCAGCGTTGGGTTTGGAGTCCAGGGGCAGTTCTTC. It encodes CSVGFGVQGQFF.

This clone was recorded a few times. The chain is built from TRBV14 and TRBJ1-2, with D perhaps TRBD1 (5 bases). Germline-derived CDR1 and CDR2 are SGHDN and FVKESK. The CDR3 extends over 15 amino acids. V lost 1 base to trimming and J lost 4 bases, with 13 bases between them. CDR3 amino acids: CASSQGFGGGYGYTF. CDR3 nucleotide sequence: TGTGCCAGCAGCCAAGGCTTTGGCGGGGGCTATGGCTACACCTTC.

The chain joins TRBV20-1 to TRBJ2-7; no clear D gene. This CDR3 comprises 11 residues. Trimming left V 8 bases short and J 2 bases short, with 10 bases between. Germline assignment: CDR1 DFQATT and CDR2 SNEGSKA (reference sequence). This CDR3 reads CSSSGPYEQYF. In nucleotides, the CDR3 is TGCAGTTCCTCCGGGCCCTACGAGCAGTACTTC.

The V call is TRBV25-1, the J call TRBJ2-7; D not certain. This CDR3 contains 15 residues. Per germline, CDR1 MGHDK and CDR2 SYGVNS. V shed 6 bases and J shed 1 base, with 16 bases lying between them. The CDR3 nucleotides read TGTGCCAGCAGCCACACCCGTCCGGCTTCCTACGAGCAGTACTTC. This translates into CASSHTRPASYEQYF.

The chain couples TRBV19 to TRBJ2-7; TRBD2 might be the D (6 bases). The CDR3 runs to 14 residues. Germline-derived CDR1 and CDR2 are LNHDA and SQIVND (reference sequence). Deletions cut 6 bases from V and 6 bases from J, with 18 bases between. The CDR3 coding sequence is TGTGCCAGTAGCCAAGGGGCGGGATTGGTCGAGCAGTACTTC. Amino acids: CASSQGAGLVEQYF.

The chain uses TRBV28 and TRBJ2-5; TRBD2 is a possible D gene (7 bases). The length of the CDR3 is 12 residues. V dropped 8 bases and J dropped 5 bases, with 12 bases sitting between them. Germline CDR1 reads MDHEN; CDR2 reads SYDVKM. The CDR3 region is CASSGGWETQYF. The CDR3 coding sequence is TGTGCCAGCTCGGGGGGCTGGGAGACCCAGTACTTC.